The following is a TCR beta chain sequence with its context. This entry belongs to a study of technical replicates of blood from a handful of donors. Here immunoSEQ multiplex PCR was the method, and the copy in TCRdb shows in-frame clones only, minus some. The data hold about 13,000 clones, with around 85% observed a single time. Sequenced sample: PBMCs. The sequence derives from a human donor in good health.

Here the CDR3 reads CAWNGDPSGGSYNEQFF. CDR3 nucleotide sequence: TGTGCCTGGAATGGAGACCCCTCGGGGGGCTCCTACAATGAGCAGTTCTTC. This chain joins TRBV30 and TRBJ2-1; 7 nucleotides line up with TRBD2. The V gene end was trimmed by 4 bases and the J gene end by 0 bases; junction bases not matched to a gene: 12. Germline V lookup: CDR1 GTSNPN, CDR2 SVGIG (reference sequence). The length of the CDR3 is 17 residues.